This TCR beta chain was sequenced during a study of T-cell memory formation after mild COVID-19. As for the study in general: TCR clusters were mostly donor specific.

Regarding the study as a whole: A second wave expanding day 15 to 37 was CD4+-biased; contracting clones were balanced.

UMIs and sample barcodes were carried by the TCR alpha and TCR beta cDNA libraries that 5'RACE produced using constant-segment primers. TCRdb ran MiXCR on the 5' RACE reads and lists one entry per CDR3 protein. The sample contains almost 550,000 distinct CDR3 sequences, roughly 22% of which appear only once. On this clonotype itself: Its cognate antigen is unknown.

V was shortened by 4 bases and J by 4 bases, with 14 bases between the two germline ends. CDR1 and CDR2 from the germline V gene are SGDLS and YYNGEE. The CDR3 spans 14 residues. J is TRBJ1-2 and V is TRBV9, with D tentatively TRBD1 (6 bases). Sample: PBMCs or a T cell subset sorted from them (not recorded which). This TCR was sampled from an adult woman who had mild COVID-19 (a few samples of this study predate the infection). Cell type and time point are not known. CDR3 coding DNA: TGTGCCAGCAGCCCTACAGGGCTACTCTATGGCTACACCTTC. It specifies CASSPTGLLYGYTF.